A single sample is the source of the 10 T cell receptor beta chains below, sequenced in a study of blood T cell repertoires in COVID-19. Method: immunoSEQ multiplex PCR; TCRdb's copy keeps in-frame clones and lacks some. The sample shows approximately 360,000 clones, approximately 87% of them seen only once. Sequencing was done on a sample of PBMCs or T cells enriched from blood (not recorded which). These receptors were collected from a woman younger than 45 with acute COVID-19.

The chain uses TRBV18 and TRBJ1-6, with 7 nucleotides matching TRBD1. CDR1 KGHSH and CDR2 LQKENI come from the germline V gene. The V segment lost 0 bases and the J segment 6 bases; nucleotides outside the gene matches: 2. CDR3 length: 15 residues. For the CDR3, the DNA is TGTGCCAGCTCACCACCGCCAGGGGGTAATTCACCCCTCCACTTT. This encodes CASSPPPGGNSPLHF.

The chain uses TRBV11-2 and TRBJ1-6, with a possible D match to TRBD1 (6 bases). Germline CDR1 and CDR2: SGHAT and FQNNGV. V was pared by 3 bases and J by 5 bases, with 11 bases between. CDR3 length: 15 amino acids. Here the CDR3 reads CASSFASGDNSPLHF. Written as DNA, the CDR3 is TGTGCCAGCAGCTTCGCGTCAGGGGATAATTCACCCCTCCACTTT. The full variable domain, its missing parts supplied by reference TRBV11-2 and TRBJ1-6, is EAGVAQSPRYKIIEKRQSVAFWCNPISGHATLYWYQQILGQGPKLLIQFQNNGVVDDSQLPKDRFSAERLKGVDSTLKIQPAKLEDSAVYLCASSFASGDNSPLHFGNGTRLTVT.

The gene calls are TRBV27 and TRBJ1-5, with 7 nucleotides matching TRBD1. Germline V CDR1 and CDR2: MNHEY, SMNVEV (reference sequence). V shed 5 bases and J 4 bases; nucleotides not matched to a gene: 5. This CDR3 is built from 14 residues. In nucleotides, the CDR3 is TGTGCCAGCAGTGAACGGGGACAGAATCAGCCCCAGCATTTT. Protein: CASSERGQNQPQHF.

Comment on this clone: Other DNA sequences in this sample translate to the same CDR3. V usage is TRBV10-1 and J usage is TRBJ2-7; 11 bases are shared with TRBD1. The CDR3 is made up of 14 amino acids. CDR1 is WNHNN and CDR2 is SYGVQD in the germline V gene (reference sequence). Trimming cost V 6 bases and J 3 bases; bases outside gene matches: 4. As DNA, the CDR3 is TGCGCCAGCAGCGCCGGGACAGGGGGCTACGAGCAGTACTTC. Protein sequence: CASSAGTGGYEQYF.

This rearrangement joins TRBV19 to TRBJ1-3; D not resolved. The CDR3 totals 13 residues. CDR1 is LNHDA, CDR2 SQIVND, per germline (reference sequence). Between the trimmed V and J ends, which lost 7 bases and 3 bases, there was a span of 10 bases. The CDR3: CASTWPGGNTIYF. CDR3 DNA: TGTGCCAGTACCTGGCCGGGTGGAAACACCATATATTTT.

The CDR3 region is CASSMSQGEKLFF. CDR3 nucleotides: TGTGCCAGCTCAATGTCGCAGGGGGAAAAACTGTTTTTT. The chain has TRBV18 and TRBJ1-4; D is perhaps TRBD1 (6 bases). V gave up 5 bases and J gave up 8 bases, with 12 bases separating them. This CDR3 comprises 13 residues. Germline lookup yields CDR1 KGHSH and CDR2 LQKENI. The whole variable domain, remainder taken from reference TRBV18 and TRBJ1-4, is NAGVMQNPRHLVRRRGQEARLRCSPMKGHSHVYWYRQLPEEGLKFMVYLQKENIIDESGMPKERFSAEFPKEGPSILRIQQVVRGDSAAYFCASSMSQGEKLFFGSGTQLSVL.

This clone was counted between two and nine times. The chain employs TRBV10-1 and TRBJ2-7; D uncertain. The CDR3 has 11 amino acids. Germline CDR1 WNHNN, CDR2 SYGVQD (reference sequence). Trimming pared 4 bases from V and 3 bases from J, leaving 4 bases between. The CDR3 here is CASSAGYEQYF. The CDR3 coding sequence is TGCGCCAGCAGTGCAGGCTACGAGCAGTACTTC.

This rearrangement joins TRBV18 to TRBJ2-1; the match to TRBD2 covers 10 bases. The V and J ends lost 6 bases and 9 bases, in that order; junction bases with no gene match: 14. The CDR3 is 16 amino acids. Germline loops: CDR1 KGHSH, CDR2 LQKENI. The CDR3 protein is CASSSTGAGGPSEQFF. The CDR3 DNA reads as TGTGCCAGCTCTTCCACGGGAGCGGGGGGGCCCAGTGAGCAGTTCTTC.

In nucleotides, the CDR3 is TGTGCCAGCAGCTTAAGGACTAGCGGGGGTAATGAGCAGTTCTTC. Its protein product is CASSLRTSGGNEQFF. This chain uses TRBV7-3 with TRBJ2-1, with 13 bases that match TRBD2. The germline V gene encodes CDR1 SGHTA and CDR2 FQGTGA. V was pared by 1 base and J by 7 bases, with 1 base of the junction left unmatched. The length of the CDR3 is 15 residues.

The J gene is TRBJ2-1, the V gene TRBV30; 8 positions match TRBD1. V gave up 1 base and J gave up 9 bases; unmatched junction bases: 5. The CDR3 extends over 13 amino acids. Germline loops: CDR1 GTSNPN, CDR2 SVGIG (reference sequence). CDR3 DNA sequence: TGTGCCTGGAGTGGACAGGGGTGGGGTGAGCAGTTCTTC. Its protein product is CAWSGQGWGEQFF.